A single sample gave rise to the 23 T cell receptor beta chains below, sequenced in a study of shared clonotypes between healthy human individuals. Repertoires were generated with immunoSEQ multiplex PCR, while TCRdb's copy carries only in-frame clones and drops some. The data hold 2 million to 3 million clones, with roughly 93% observed a single time. Sequencing was performed on naive CD4+ T cells from PBMCs. Specified subset: CD45RA+ positively selected. The receptors shown here come from a man aged 18 to 29 in good health. Some clones in this sample may be carry-over from other donors' samples.

This clone appeared a single time. This sequence joins TRBV29-1 and TRBJ1-1; 9 bases line up with TRBD1. Germline CDR1 SQVTM, CDR2 ANQGSEA. This CDR3 comprises 18 residues. V trimming: 6 bases; J trimming: 5 bases; junction bases outside the gene matches: 22. The CDR3, as DNA: TGCAGCGTCTCACAAAGCCCGGGACAGGGTTCTTTTTGGACTGAAGCTTTCTTT. Its translation: CSVSQSPGQGSFWTEAFF.

As DNA, the CDR3 is TGTGCCAGCAGCGGAGGGACTAGCGGGGGAGGGCCAGATACGCAGTATTTT. This sequence encodes CASSGGTSGGGPDTQYF. The chain recombines TRBV5-4 with TRBJ2-3; TRBD2 matches at 14 bases. The germline CDR1 and CDR2 sequences are SGHNT and YYREEE (reference sequence). Unmatched junction bases numbered 8, after V lost 4 bases and J lost 4 bases. CDR3 length: 17 residues. The full variable domain, rest sourced from reference TRBV5-4 and TRBJ2-3, is ETGVTQSPTHLIKTRGQQVTLRCSSQSGHNTVSWYQQALGQGPQFIFQYYREEENGRGNFPPRFSGLQFPNYSSELNVNALELDDSALYLCASSGGTSGGGPDTQYFGPGTRLTVL.

The count of this clone is one. The chain couples TRBV27 to TRBJ2-4; D gene uncertain. The V and J ends lost 5 bases and 0 bases respectively, with 11 bases between them. Per germline, CDR1 MNHEY and CDR2 SMNVEV (reference sequence). The CDR3 extends over 15 amino acids. Here the CDR3 DNA reads TGTGCCAGCAGTCCGGGTAGGAAAGCCAAAAACATTCAGTACTTC. Amino acids: CASSPGRKAKNIQYF.

The V call is TRBV5-1, the J call TRBJ2-1; D uncertain. CDR1 SGHRS and CDR2 YFSETQ come from the germline V gene. The CDR3 spans 14 residues. V lost 1 base, J lost 8 bases, and 13 bases lay in between. The CDR3 sequence is CASSLSPGPHEQFF. CDR3 in DNA: TGCGCCAGCAGCTTGTCGCCCGGGCCCCATGAGCAGTTCTTC.

The CDR3 region has the DNA TGTGCCAGCAGCCCGAAGGGGGGCGTCACAAACTATGGCTACACCTTC. Translated, it gives CASSPKGGVTNYGYTF. V gene TRBV5-8 combines with J gene TRBJ1-2; D perhaps matches TRBD1 (6 bases). This CDR3 region has 16 residues. Germline V CDR1 and CDR2: SGHTS, YDEGEE. The V end was cut by 4 bases, the J end by 2 bases, with 18 bases between. Drawing the rest from reference TRBV5-8 and TRBJ1-2, the complete variable domain is EAGVTQSPTHLIKTRGQQATLRCSPISGHTSVYWYQQALGLGLQFLLWYDEGEERNRGNFPPRFSGRQFPNYSSELNVNALELEDSALYLCASSPKGGVTNYGYTFGSGTRLTVV.

V is TRBV28 and J is TRBJ2-7; either TRBD1 or TRBD2 may supply D (6 bases each). V lost 10 bases and J 4 bases, leaving 17 bases between the germline ends. The CDR3 covers 13 residues. Per germline, CDR1 MDHEN and CDR2 SYDVKM. The CDR3 spells CATGSGQGYEQYF. DNA of the CDR3: TGTGCCACCGGGAGTGGGCAGGGGTACGAGCAGTACTTC.

Only one count was recorded for this clone. The junction does not match germline at one end; this may be a read error. The chain combines TRBV5-4 with TRBJ2-1; D is undetermined. CDR1 and CDR2 (germline): SGHNT, YYREEE (reference sequence). CDR3 size: 12 residues. DNA for the CDR3: TGTGCCAGCAGTTTGGTTGGTGAGGAGCAGTTCTTC. The encoded protein is CASSLVGEEQFF.

The V and J genes are TRBV28 and TRBJ2-1, with TRBD2 matching over 8 bases. The CDR3 spans 16 residues. Germline V gives CDR1 MDHEN, CDR2 SYDVKM. Trimming at V came to 4 bases and at J to 3 bases, leaving 8 bases not matched to a gene. CDR3 sequence reads: CASSSQTSAYYNEQFF. CDR3 nucleotide sequence: TGTGCCAGCAGTTCACAGACTAGCGCATACTACAATGAGCAGTTCTTC.

This rearrangement joins TRBV2 to TRBJ1-3; TRBD1 aligns across 8 bases. The CDR3 is 16 residues long. V was pared by 5 bases and J by 2 bases, with 8 bases of the junction left unmatched. Germline lookup yields CDR1 SNHLY and CDR2 FYNNEI. The CDR3 DNA reads TGTGCCAGCAGTCTGGACAGGGTCGAGGCTGGAAACACCATATATTTT. Translation gives CASSLDRVEAGNTIYF.

This chain connects TRBV28 to TRBJ1-2; D call uncertain. V lost 0 bases and J 8 bases, leaving 16 bases between the germline ends. Germline-derived CDR1 and CDR2 are MDHEN and SYDVKM. This CDR3 is 15 amino acids long. The chain's CDR3 is CASSLWPPGPEGYTF. The CDR3 nucleotides read TGTGCCAGCAGTTTATGGCCCCCCGGCCCTGAGGGCTACACCTTC.

V and J are TRBV5-4 and TRBJ1-1; D unresolved. The length of the CDR3 is 13 residues. The germline V gene encodes CDR1 SGHNT and CDR2 YYREEE (reference sequence). Between the trimmed V and J ends, which lost 2 bases and 1 base, there was a span of 6 bases. CDR3 DNA sequence: TGTGCCAGCAGCTTCCAGACGAACACTGAAGCTTTCTTT. Translating gives CASSFQTNTEAFF.

The gene calls are TRBV28 and TRBJ2-7; D is unresolved. Trimming pared 5 bases from V and 6 bases from J, leaving 14 bases between. Germline-derived CDR1 and CDR2 are MDHEN and SYDVKM. The CDR3 consists of 13 residues. CDR3 sequence (DNA): TGTGCCAGCAGTATAGAGCGAAGGCGCGAGCAGTACTTC. Translating it yields CASSIERRREQYF.

To note about this clone: Other DNA sequences of this sample code for an identical CDR3. The V gene is TRBV6-1, the J gene TRBJ1-2; tentatively, D is TRBD1 (5 bases). Germline CDR1 and CDR2: MNHNS and SASEGT. This CDR3 is 12 amino acids long. Trimming took off 8 bases at V and 1 base at J, with 8 bases between the two ends. CDR3 sequence (DNA): TGTGCCAGCTCTCAGGGTAACTATGGCTACACCTTC. Its translation is CASSQGNYGYTF.

This sequence joins TRBV14 and TRBJ2-3; D assignment may be TRBD1 or TRBD2 (6 bases each). V shed 4 bases and J shed 6 bases, with 17 bases lying between them. This CDR3 spans 15 amino acids. Per the germline V gene, CDR1 is SGHDN and CDR2 is FVKESK. Here the CDR3 DNA reads TGTGCCAGCAGCCCCCCCGGGGGCGCAGGGGATACGCAGTATTTT. Its protein is CASSPPGGAGDTQYF.

The V gene is TRBV6-1, the J gene TRBJ1-2, with D possibly being TRBD1 (6 bases). The CDR3 is made up of 13 amino acids. Trimming took off 6 bases at V and 8 bases at J, with 16 bases between the two ends. The germline gives CDR1 MNHNS, CDR2 SASEGT. The DNA of the CDR3 is TGTGCCAGCAGCGTTATAAGACAGGCCGGCTACACCTTC. It encodes CASSVIRQAGYTF.

This clone was recorded only once. The CDR3 spells CASSQETTSSVEQFF. DNA for the CDR3: TGCGCCAGCAGCCAAGAGACGACTAGTAGTGTTGAGCAGTTCTTC. The rearrangement links TRBV4-3 to TRBJ2-1; possible D gene TRBD2, 6 bases. Per the germline V gene, CDR1 is LGHNA and CDR2 is YSLEER. Trimming left V 0 bases short and J 9 bases short, with 15 bases between. The CDR3 runs to 15 residues.

The rearrangement links TRBV27 to TRBJ2-7; D is unresolved. The germline V and J ends were trimmed by 8 bases and 0 bases, with 17 bases remaining between them. CDR1 MNHEY and CDR2 SMNVEV come from the germline V gene (reference sequence). CDR3 length equals 15 residues. DNA for the CDR3: TGTGCCAGCGGCCCATCTGAGCGCAGCTCCTACGAGCAGTACTTC. Amino acid sequence: CASGPSERSSYEQYF.

J is TRBJ1-1 and V is TRBV6-5, with TRBD1 identical over 7 bases. Germline loops: CDR1 MNHEY, CDR2 SVGAGI. The junction had 3 bases not matched to a gene; V was cut back by 0 bases and J by 5 bases. The CDR3 consists of 14 residues. Here the CDR3 reads CASSYSRGVTEAFF. CDR3 bases: TGTGCCAGCAGTTACTCCAGGGGGGTAACTGAAGCTTTCTTT.

The chain is built from TRBV4-2 and TRBJ2-7; no reliable D call. The length of the CDR3 is 16 residues. Germline V gene lookup returns CDR1 LGHNA and CDR2 YNFKEQ. Trimming cost V 0 bases and J 4 bases, with 16 bases left between them. The CDR3 region is CASSQDKDRLWYEQYF. Here the CDR3 DNA reads TGTGCCAGCAGCCAAGATAAGGACCGGCTATGGTACGAGCAGTACTTC.

This chain links TRBV18 with TRBJ2-7; D gene uncertain. This CDR3 comprises 14 residues. Looked up from germline, CDR1 is KGHSH and CDR2 is LQKENI. Trimming pared 0 bases from V and 2 bases from J, leaving 8 bases between. The CDR3 DNA follows: TGTGCCAGCTCACCACCTCTGAATCCCTACGAGCAGTACTTC. This gives the protein CASSPPLNPYEQYF.

This rearrangement joins TRBV19 to TRBJ1-4; D gene ambiguous. Per germline, CDR1 LNHDA and CDR2 SQIVND (reference sequence). This CDR3 has 13 amino acids. V shed 9 bases and J shed 7 bases, with 15 bases lying between them. The CDR3 DNA reads TGTGCCAGAGTTCCCCCTATGAGTGAAAAACTGTTTTTT. As protein: CARVPPMSEKLFF.

Points on this clone: Other DNA sequences in this specimen translate into the identical CDR3. This chain links TRBV5-1 with TRBJ2-1; no clear D gene. This CDR3 comprises 16 residues. The germline CDR1 and CDR2 sequences are SGHRS and YFSETQ. Trimming took 0 bases from V and 0 from J, leaving 10 bases between them. CDR3 coding DNA: TGCGCCAGCAGCTTGGGTCCGGCGAGCTCCTACAATGAGCAGTTCTTC. Protein: CASSLGPASSYNEQFF.

The chain joins TRBV2 to TRBJ2-7; D not resolved. From germline, CDR1 is SNHLY and CDR2 FYNNEI. Trimming took off 6 bases at V and 5 bases at J, with 11 bases between the two ends. The CDR3 runs 12 residues. In DNA, the CDR3 is TGTGCCAGCAGCCCCTTTAGGAACGAGCAGTACTTC. Its protein is CASSPFRNEQYF. The whole variable domain, filled in from reference TRBV2 and TRBJ2-7, reads EPEVTQTPSHQVTQMGQEVILRCVPISNHLYFYWYRQILGQKVEFLVSFYNNEISEKSEIFDDQFSVERPDGSNFTLKIRSTKLEDSAMYFCASSPFRNEQYFGPGTRLTVT.